This is a list of T cell receptor beta chains from one sample in a study of shared clonotypes between healthy human individuals. Here immunoSEQ multiplex PCR was the method, and the copy in TCRdb shows in-frame clones only, minus some. The table includes around 2,100,000 clones, about 95% detected once. The sample was naive CD8+ T cells sorted from blood. These receptors were obtained from a man younger than 35 in good health. Each CDR3 is given with its conserved first and last residue. The D gene is left open where the match is weak. Some rows mark clone size as missing; the rest say once, few, many or name a class of expanded clone.

.	TRBJ1-2	TRBV13	TRBD1	CASSPGGGGGYTF	TGTGCCAGCAGCCCAGGGGGCGGTGGTGGCTACACCTTC
.	TRBJ1-1	TRBV4-3	.	CASSQVFEGENTEAFF	TGCGCCAGCAGCCAAGTTTTTGAGGGGGAGAACACTGAAGCTTTCTTT
.	TRBJ2-2	TRBV11-2	.	CASSSWDSNTGELFF	TGTGCCAGCAGCTCCTGGGACTCGAACACCGGGGAGCTGTTTTTT
.	TRBJ2-2	TRBV10-3	.	CAISAENTGELFF	TGTGCCATATCCGCCGAGAACACCGGGGAGCTGTTTTTT
once	TRBJ2-6	TRBV28	.	CASRSLEEIPQYNAFGANVLTF	TGTGCCAGCAGATCACTTGAAGAAATTCCCCAGTATAACGCCTTTGGGGCCAACGTCCTGACTTTC
.	TRBJ2-3	TRBV27	TRBD1	CASRTGWGTDTQYF	TGTGCCAGCAGGACAGGGTGGGGCACAGATACGCAGTATTTT
.	TRBJ1-1	TRBV6-5	.	CASSYSTGLEAFF	TGTGCCAGCAGTTACTCGACAGGACTTGAAGCTTTCTTT
.	TRBJ2-7	TRBV5-4	TRBD2	CASSLGGAGGPPITFYEQYF	TGTGCCAGCAGCTTGGGTGGAGCGGGGGGGCCTCCTATTACATTCTACGAGCAGTACTTC
once	TRBJ2-7	TRBV15	TRBD1	CATSAPGQDYEQYF	TGTGCCACCAGCGCACCGGGACAGGACTACGAGCAGTACTTC
.	TRBJ1-2	TRBV28	.	CASSFGSYGYTF	TGTGCCAGCAGTTTCGGGTCCTATGGCTACACCTTC
.	TRBJ2-7	TRBV7-9	TRBD2	CASSSGLAEVYEQYF	TGTGCCAGCAGCTCGGGACTAGCGGAGGTGTACGAGCAGTACTTC
.	TRBJ1-5	TRBV27	.	CASSSTGVNQPQHF	TGTGCCAGCTCATCGACGGGCGTTAATCAGCCCCAGCATTTT
.	TRBJ2-5	TRBV28	TRBD2	CASSQLAGRETQYF	TGTGCCAGCAGTCAACTAGCGGGGAGAGAGACCCAGTACTTC
.	TRBJ2-2	TRBV10-3	.	CAIRVDANTGELFF	TGTGCCATCAGGGTGGATGCGAACACCGGGGAGCTGTTTTTT
.	TRBJ2-1	TRBV4-3	.	CASSQGLAPSSYNEQFF	TGCGCCAGCAGCCAAGGGCTAGCACCTAGCTCCTACAATGAGCAGTTCTTC
.	TRBJ2-7	TRBV6-6	TRBD2	CATLAGGGEQYF	TGTGCCACCCTAGCGGGAGGGGGCGAGCAGTACTTC
.	TRBJ2-1	TRBV9	.	CASSEGDPAWVGEQFF	TGTGCCAGCAGCGAAGGGGACCCGGCGTGGGTCGGTGAGCAGTTCTTC
.	TRBJ2-7	TRBV11-2	TRBD2	CASSLYSGYEQYF	TGTGCCAGCAGCTTGTATAGCGGGTACGAGCAGTACTTC
.	TRBJ2-7	TRBV4-3	.	CASSQRADGGSQPYEQYF	TGCGCCAGCAGCCAAAGAGCCGACGGAGGCTCCCAACCCTACGAGCAGTACTTC
.	TRBJ1-2	TRBV18	.	CASATPGLNYGYTF	TGTGCCAGCGCTACCCCGGGATTAAACTATGGCTACACCTTC
.	TRBJ2-1	TRBV6-5	.	CASTRSDNEQFF	TGTGCCAGCACTCGTTCGGACAATGAGCAGTTCTTC
few	TRBJ1-1	TRBV6-5	.	CASSYPEGTEAFF	TGTGCCAGCAGTTACCCAGAAGGCACTGAAGCTTTCTTT
.	TRBJ2-1	TRBV10-3	.	CAIKGGLYNEQFF	TGTGCCATCAAAGGCGGACTCTACAATGAGCAGTTCTTC
.	TRBJ2-7	TRBV6-1	.	CASSPRAVSYEQYF	TGTGCCAGCAGTCCGCGGGCGGTCTCCTACGAGCAGTACTTC
.	TRBJ2-7	TRBV25-1	.	CASSEYNGVDTYEQYF	TGTGCCAGCAGTGAATATAACGGGGTGGATACCTACGAGCAGTACTTC
.	TRBJ2-7	TRBV5-1	.	CASSEAERPYEQYF	TGCGCCAGCAGCGAGGCGGAGCGCCCCTACGAGCAGTACTTC
.	TRBJ2-7	TRBV4-1	TRBD2	CASSQGLAGGYEQYF	TGCGCCAGCAGCCAAGGACTAGCGGGGGGCTACGAGCAGTACTTC
.	TRBJ2-6	TRBV6-6	.	CASSPTPPTGANVLTF	TGTGCCAGCAGCCCCACGCCCCCCACTGGGGCCAACGTCCTGACTTTC
.	TRBJ2-5	TRBV29-1	.	CSVSYHRDQETQYF	TGCAGCGTCTCCTACCACCGCGACCAAGAGACCCAGTACTTC
once	TRBJ1-2	TRBV9	.	CASSVDRDPLNGYTF	TGTGCCAGCAGCGTGGACCGGGACCCCCTCAATGGCTACACCTTC
.	TRBJ2-7	TRBV5-6	.	CASSFGAGSLEQYF	TGTGCCAGCAGCTTCGGTGCAGGCTCGTTAGAGCAGTACTTC